Included here is one T cell receptor (beta chain) sequence, with context. No antigen is known for it. It has no much larger one-base neighbor in the sample; base qualities were not kept. Here V drops 5 bases and J drops 4 bases, and the junction holds 3 bases not matched to any gene. Its CDR3 holds 12 amino acids, cysteine through phenylalanine. The sequence is cut down to CDR3 DNA, 36 bases in frame from base 1. The germline V gene (reference sequence) supplies CDR1 GTSNPN and CDR2 SVGIG. Whole blood was collected in K2EDTA tubes by collaborating institutions according to the institutions' own protocols. For TCRbeta analysis, collaborators shipped samples in one of three forms: frozen whole blood, isolated PBMCs, or DNA extracted from either of those sample types. TCRbeta CDR3 regions were amplified from genomic DNA by means of the immunoSEQ Assay, a bias-controlled multiplex PCR. The original methods were these. The number of nucleated cells in each sample was estimated by amplification of reference gene primers within the assay. Sequence reads were collapsed and filtered to measure the absolute abundance of every unique TCRbeta CDR3 rearrangement. Productive Simpson clonality was computed per sample as the square root of Simpson's diversity index over productive rearrangements. TCRdb took over this immuneACCESS table, retaining in-frame rearrangements with V and J assigned. Such tables are incomplete; in checked studies, under half of the missing clones stem from an unresolved V gene, and the remainder is unexplained. Clonal size and the V and J genes are those of that table, whereas D and trimming came from the DNA. The sample profile shows approximately 84,000 clones; around four fifths of them were found once. The ten largest make up roughly 15% of the sample.

These data are taken from a study of blood T cell repertoires in COVID-19 (TCRdb year 2020). With respect to the entire study: Samples from collaborators originated in the United States, Italy and Spain and spanned both the acute and convalescent phases of COVID-19. The prospective study material was composed of cDNA or gDNA derived from T cells, B-cell-depleted T cells, or PBMCs. The dataset comprised deeply sampled blood TCRbeta repertoires from subjects exposed to, actively infected with, or recovered from COVID-19. A freely available public database, intended as a resource for researchers studying the immune response to SARS-CoV-2, is where the repertoires were released. Samples came from the ongoing ImmuneRACE study (first 160 participants) plus 1,254 subjects from 6 global collaborators. A de-identified subject ID, COVID-19 status, age in years and sex were almost always included in the sample metadata. Where available, HLA class I and class II types were obtained from metadata supplied by the sample provider rather than from assay-based typing.

General conclusions and limits of the study: How much clinical and demographic metadata was included differed by source and by participant, and the metadata was provided uncurated.

The chain is made from TRBV30 and TRBJ1-2; 8 bases in between match TRBD1. Sequencing was done on a sample of peripheral blood. The sequence was collected from a human donor in a cohort sampled during active COVID-19. The DNA sequence follows: TGTGCCTGGGTAGGACAGGGCTATGGCTACACCTTC. Its protein reads: CAWVGQGYGYTF.